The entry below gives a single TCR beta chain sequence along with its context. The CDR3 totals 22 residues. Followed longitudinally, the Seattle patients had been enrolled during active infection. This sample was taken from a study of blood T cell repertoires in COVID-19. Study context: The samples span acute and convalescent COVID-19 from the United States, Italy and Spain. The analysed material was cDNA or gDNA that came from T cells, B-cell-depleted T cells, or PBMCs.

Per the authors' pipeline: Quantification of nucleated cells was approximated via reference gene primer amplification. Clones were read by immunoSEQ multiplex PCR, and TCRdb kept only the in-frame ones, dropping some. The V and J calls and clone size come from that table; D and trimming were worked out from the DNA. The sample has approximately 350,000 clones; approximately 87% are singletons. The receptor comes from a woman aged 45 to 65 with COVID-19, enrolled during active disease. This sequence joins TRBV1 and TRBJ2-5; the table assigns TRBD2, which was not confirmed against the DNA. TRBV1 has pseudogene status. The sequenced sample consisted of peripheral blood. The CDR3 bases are TGCACCAGCAGCCAGGAACCCGATACCAACCAGACTAGCGGGAGCATAGGGGAGACCCAGTACTTC. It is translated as CTSSQEPDTNQTSGSIGETQYF.